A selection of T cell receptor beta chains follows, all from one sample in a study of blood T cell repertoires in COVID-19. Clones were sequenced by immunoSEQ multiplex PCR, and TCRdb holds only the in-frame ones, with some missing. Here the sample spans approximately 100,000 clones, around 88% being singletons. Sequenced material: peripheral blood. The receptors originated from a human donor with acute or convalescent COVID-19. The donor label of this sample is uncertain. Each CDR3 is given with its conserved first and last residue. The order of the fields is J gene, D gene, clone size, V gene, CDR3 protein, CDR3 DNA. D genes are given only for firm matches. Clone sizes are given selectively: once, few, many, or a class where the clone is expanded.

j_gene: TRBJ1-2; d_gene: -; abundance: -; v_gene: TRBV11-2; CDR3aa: CASSGTFGYTF; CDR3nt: TGTGCCAGCAGCGGGACTTTTGGCTACACCTTC
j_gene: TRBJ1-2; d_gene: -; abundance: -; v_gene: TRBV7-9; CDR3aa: CASSLAGREYGYTF; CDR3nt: TGTGCCAGCAGCTTAGCAGGGAGGGAATATGGCTACACCTTC
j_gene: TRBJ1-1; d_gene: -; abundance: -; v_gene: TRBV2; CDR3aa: CASSDAGNTEAFF; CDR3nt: TGTGCCAGCAGTGATGCCGGGAACACTGAAGCTTTCTTT
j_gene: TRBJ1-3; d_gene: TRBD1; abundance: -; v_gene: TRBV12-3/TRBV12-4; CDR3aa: CASRRDSGNTIYF; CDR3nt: TGTGCCAGCAGACGGGACAGTGGAAACACCATATATTTT
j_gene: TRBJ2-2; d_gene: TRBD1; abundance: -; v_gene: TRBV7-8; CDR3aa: CASSSDRLNTGELFF; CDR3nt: TGTGCCAGCAGCTCGGACAGGCTAAACACCGGGGAGCTGTTTTTT
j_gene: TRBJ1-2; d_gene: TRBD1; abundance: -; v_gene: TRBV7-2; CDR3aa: CASSLQGATNYGYTF; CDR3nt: TGTGCCAGCAGCTTACAGGGGGCAACTAACTATGGCTACACCTTC
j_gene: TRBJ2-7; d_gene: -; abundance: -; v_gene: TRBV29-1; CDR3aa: CSVEVQAYEQYF; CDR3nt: TGCAGCGTTGAAGTCCAGGCCTACGAGCAGTACTTC
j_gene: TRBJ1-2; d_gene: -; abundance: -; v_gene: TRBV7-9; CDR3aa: CASSFGDSGGYTF; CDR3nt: TGTGCCAGCAGCTTTGGCGACTCGGGAGGCTACACCTTC
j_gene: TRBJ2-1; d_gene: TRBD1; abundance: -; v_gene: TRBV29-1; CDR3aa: CSVGSTGYNEQFF; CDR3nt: TGCAGCGTTGGGTCGACAGGGTACAATGAGCAGTTCTTC
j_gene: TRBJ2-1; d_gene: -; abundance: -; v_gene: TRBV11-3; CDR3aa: CASSPGGDSYNEQFF; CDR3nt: TGTGCCAGCAGCCCCGGAGGAGACTCCTACAATGAGCAGTTCTTC
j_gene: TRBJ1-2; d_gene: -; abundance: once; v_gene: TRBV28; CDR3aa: CASSSHSYGYTF; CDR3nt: TGTGCCAGCAGTTCCCACAGCTATGGCTACACCTTC
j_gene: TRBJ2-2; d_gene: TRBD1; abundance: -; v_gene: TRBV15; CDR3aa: CATSRAPGTGVPGELFF; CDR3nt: TGTGCCACCAGCAGAGCGCCAGGGACAGGGGTCCCCGGGGAGCTGTTTTTT
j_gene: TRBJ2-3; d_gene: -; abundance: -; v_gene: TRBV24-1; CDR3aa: CATSEGGTDTQYF; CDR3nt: TGTGCCACCAGTGAGGGGGGAACGGATACGCAGTATTTT
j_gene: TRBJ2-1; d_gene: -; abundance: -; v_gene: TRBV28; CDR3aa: CASSFGGSPPNNEQFF; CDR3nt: TGTGCCAGCAGTTTTGGGGGGAGTCCCCCTAACAATGAGCAGTTCTTC
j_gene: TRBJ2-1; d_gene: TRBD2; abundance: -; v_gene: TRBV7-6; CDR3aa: CASSLSGSHGNEQFF; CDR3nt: TGTGCCAGCAGCCTTAGCGGGAGTCATGGAAATGAGCAGTTCTTC
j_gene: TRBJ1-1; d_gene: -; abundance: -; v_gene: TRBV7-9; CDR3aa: CASSPTDRNTEAFF; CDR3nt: TGTGCCAGCAGCCCTACGGACAGGAACACTGAAGCTTTCTTT
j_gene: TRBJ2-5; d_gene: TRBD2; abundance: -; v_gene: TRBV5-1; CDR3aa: CASSLMGLYQETQYF; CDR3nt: TGCGCCAGCAGCTTAATGGGACTATACCAAGAGACCCAGTACTTC
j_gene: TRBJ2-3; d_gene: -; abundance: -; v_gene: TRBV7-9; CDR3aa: CASSLTGLVTDTQYF; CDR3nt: TGTGCCAGCAGCTTAACGGGGTTGGTCACAGATACGCAGTATTTT
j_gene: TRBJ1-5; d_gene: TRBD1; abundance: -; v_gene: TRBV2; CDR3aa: CASSGPGQGGDSNQPQHF; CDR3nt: TGTGCCAGCAGCGGTCCGGGACAGGGTGGGGACAGCAATCAGCCCCAGCATTTT
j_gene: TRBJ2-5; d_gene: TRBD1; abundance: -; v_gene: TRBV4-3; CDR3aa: CASSQETGDPKETQYF; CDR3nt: TGCGCCAGCAGCCAAGAGACAGGGGACCCGAAAGAGACCCAGTACTTC
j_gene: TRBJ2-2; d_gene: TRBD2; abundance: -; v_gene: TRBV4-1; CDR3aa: CASSQVGPTPLAGGVDTGELFF; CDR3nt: TGCGCCAGCAGCCAAGTGGGGCCGACCCCCCTAGCGGGGGGGGTGGACACCGGGGAGCTGTTTTTT
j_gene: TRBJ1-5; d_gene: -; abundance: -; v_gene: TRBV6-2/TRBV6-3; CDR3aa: CASSAHVEGSNQPQHF; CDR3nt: TGTGCCAGCAGTGCCCACGTGGAGGGAAGCAATCAGCCCCAGCATTTT
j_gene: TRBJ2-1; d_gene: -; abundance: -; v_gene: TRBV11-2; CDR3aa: CASSPVSSVVEQFF; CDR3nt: TGTGCCAGCAGCCCCGTTTCATCTGTAGTCGAGCAGTTCTTC
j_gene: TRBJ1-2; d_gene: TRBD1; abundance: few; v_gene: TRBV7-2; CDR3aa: CASSPNGGAGGSYGYTF; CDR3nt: TGTGCCAGCAGCCCAAATGGCGGGGCAGGGGGCAGCTATGGCTACACCTTC
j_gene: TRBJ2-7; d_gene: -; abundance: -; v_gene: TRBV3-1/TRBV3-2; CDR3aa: CASSQGGEEQYF; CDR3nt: TGTGCCAGCAGCCAAGGGGGAGAGGAGCAGTACTTC
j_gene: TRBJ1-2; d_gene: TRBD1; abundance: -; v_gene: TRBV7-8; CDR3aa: CASSLGQGAGYGYTF; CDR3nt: TGTGCCAGCAGCCTGGGACAGGGGGCTGGGTATGGCTACACCTTC
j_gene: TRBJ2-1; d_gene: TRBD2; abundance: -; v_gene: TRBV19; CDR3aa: CASSMAASGGNEQFF; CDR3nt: TGTGCCAGTAGTATGGCGGCTAGCGGGGGCAATGAGCAGTTCTTC
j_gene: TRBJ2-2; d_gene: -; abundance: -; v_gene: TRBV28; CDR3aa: CASSPRGILANTGELFF; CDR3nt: TGTGCCAGCAGTCCACGGGGGATACTAGCGAACACCGGGGAGCTGTTTTTT
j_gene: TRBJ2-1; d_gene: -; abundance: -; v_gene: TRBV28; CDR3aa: CASGAPSSYNEQFF; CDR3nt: TGTGCCAGCGGGGCGCCGAGCTCCTACAATGAGCAGTTCTTC
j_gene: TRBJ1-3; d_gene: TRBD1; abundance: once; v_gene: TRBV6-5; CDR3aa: CASSWNTGEAGNTIYF; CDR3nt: TGTGCCAGCAGTTGGAATACAGGGGAAGCTGGAAACACCATATATTTT
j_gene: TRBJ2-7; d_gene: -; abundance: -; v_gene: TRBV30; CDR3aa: CAWGRGSFYEQYF; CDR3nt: TGTGCCTGGGGGAGGGGGAGTTTCTACGAGCAGTACTTC
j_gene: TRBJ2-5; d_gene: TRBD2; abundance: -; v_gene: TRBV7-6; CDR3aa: CASSLEGGRRETQYF; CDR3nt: TGTGCCAGCAGCTTGGAGGGCGGGAGGAGGGAGACCCAGTACTTC
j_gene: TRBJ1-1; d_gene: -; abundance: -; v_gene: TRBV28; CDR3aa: CASSRTDEAFF; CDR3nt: TGTGCCAGCTCCCGGACAGATGAAGCTTTCTTT
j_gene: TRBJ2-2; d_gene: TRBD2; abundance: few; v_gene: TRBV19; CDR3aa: CASSLAYSGGNTGELFF; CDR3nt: TGTGCCAGTAGTCTCGCATATAGCGGGGGGAACACCGGGGAGCTGTTTTTT
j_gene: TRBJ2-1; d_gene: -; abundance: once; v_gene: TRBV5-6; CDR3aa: CASGGVVNNEQFF; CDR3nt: TGTGCCAGCGGCGGGGTGGTGAACAATGAGCAGTTCTTC
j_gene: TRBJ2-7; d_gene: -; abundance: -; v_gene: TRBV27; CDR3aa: CASSLGHSYEQYF; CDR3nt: TGTGCCAGCAGTTTAGGGCACTCCTACGAGCAGTACTTC
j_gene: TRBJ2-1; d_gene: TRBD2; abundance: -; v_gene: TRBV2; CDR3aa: CASIKTSGGFNGQFF; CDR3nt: TGTGCCAGCATCAAAACTAGCGGGGGTTTCAATGGGCAGTTCTTC
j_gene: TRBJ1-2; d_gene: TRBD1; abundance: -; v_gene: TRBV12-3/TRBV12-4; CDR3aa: CASSAQGFYGYTF; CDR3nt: TGTGCCAGCAGTGCACAGGGGTTCTATGGCTACACCTTC
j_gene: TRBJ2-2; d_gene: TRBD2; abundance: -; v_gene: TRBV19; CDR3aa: CASSMPNRAGDTGELFF; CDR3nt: TGTGCCAGTAGTATGCCCAATAGAGCGGGAGACACCGGGGAGCTGTTTTTT
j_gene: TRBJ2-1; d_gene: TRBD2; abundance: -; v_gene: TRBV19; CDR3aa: CASSLAAGSGRNEQFF; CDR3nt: TGTGCCAGTAGTTTAGCAGCGGGGTCGGGCCGCAATGAGCAGTTCTTC
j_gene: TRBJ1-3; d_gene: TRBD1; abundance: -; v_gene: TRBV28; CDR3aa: CASTETGNPPGNTIYF; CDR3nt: TGTGCCAGCACCGAGACAGGGAATCCCCCTGGAAACACCATATATTTT
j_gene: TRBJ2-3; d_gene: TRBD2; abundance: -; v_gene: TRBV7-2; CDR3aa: CASSFRGGHADTQYF; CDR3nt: TGTGCCAGCAGCTTCCGGGGGGGCCACGCAGATACGCAGTATTTT
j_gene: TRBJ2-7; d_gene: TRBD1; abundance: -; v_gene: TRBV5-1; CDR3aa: CASSPLQGDYEQYF; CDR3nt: TGCGCCAGCAGCCCGCTCCAGGGGGACTACGAGCAGTACTTC
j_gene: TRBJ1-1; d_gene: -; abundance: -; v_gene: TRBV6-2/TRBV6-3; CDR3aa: CASSYHSRGGTEAFF; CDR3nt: TGTGCCAGCAGTTACCACAGCCGGGGGGGCACTGAAGCTTTCTTT
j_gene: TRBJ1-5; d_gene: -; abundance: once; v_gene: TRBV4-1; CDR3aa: CASSQEIVRDNQPQHF; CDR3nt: TGCGCCAGCAGCCAAGAGATAGTCAGGGACAATCAGCCCCAGCATTTT
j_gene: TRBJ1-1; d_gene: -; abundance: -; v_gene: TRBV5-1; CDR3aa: CASSPQGPNTEAFF; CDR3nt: TGCGCCAGCAGCCCGCAGGGGCCCAACACTGAAGCTTTCTTT
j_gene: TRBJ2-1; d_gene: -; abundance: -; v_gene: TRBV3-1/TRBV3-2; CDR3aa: CASSLESGGKAGNEQFF; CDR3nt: TGTGCCAGCAGCCTAGAATCAGGCGGGAAGGCTGGAAATGAGCAGTTCTTC
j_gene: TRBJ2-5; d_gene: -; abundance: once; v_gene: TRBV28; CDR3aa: CASSFLTEQETQYF; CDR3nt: TGTGCCAGCAGTTTCCTGACAGAACAAGAGACCCAGTACTTC
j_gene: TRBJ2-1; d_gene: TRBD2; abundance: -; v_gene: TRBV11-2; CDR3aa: CASSSLRGGPFRHEQFF; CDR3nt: TGTGCCAGCAGCTCCCTAAGGGGAGGGCCTTTCCGCCATGAGCAGTTCTTC
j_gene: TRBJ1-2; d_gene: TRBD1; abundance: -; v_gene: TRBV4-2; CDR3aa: CASSRGQGSGPDGYTF; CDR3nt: TGTGCCAGCAGCCGGGGACAGGGTTCCGGACCCGATGGCTACACCTTC
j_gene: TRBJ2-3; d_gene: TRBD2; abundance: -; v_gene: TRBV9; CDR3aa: CASSVLAGMGTDTQYF; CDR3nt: TGTGCCAGCAGCGTACTAGCGGGGATGGGCACAGATACGCAGTATTTT
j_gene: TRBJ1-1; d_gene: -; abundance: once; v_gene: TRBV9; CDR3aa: CASSARGNTEAFF; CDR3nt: TGTGCCAGCAGCGCCCGCGGGAACACTGAAGCTTTCTTT
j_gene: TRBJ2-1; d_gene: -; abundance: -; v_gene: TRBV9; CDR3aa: CASSVGPLHNEQFF; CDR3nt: TGTGCCAGCAGCGTAGGTCCCCTCCACAATGAGCAGTTCTTC
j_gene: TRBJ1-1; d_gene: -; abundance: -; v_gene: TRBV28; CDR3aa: CASSLRSGMAEAFF; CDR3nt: TGTGCCAGCAGTCTGAGGAGTGGAATGGCTGAAGCTTTCTTT
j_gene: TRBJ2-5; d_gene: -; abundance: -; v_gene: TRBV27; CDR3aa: CASRSGQGGGQETQYF; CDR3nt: TGTGCCAGCCGGAGCGGACAGGGAGGGGGACAAGAGACCCAGTACTTC
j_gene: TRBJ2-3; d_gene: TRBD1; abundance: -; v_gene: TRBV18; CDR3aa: CASSRGQVRRTDTQYF; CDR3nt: TGTGCCAGCTCACGTGGACAGGTCAGACGCACAGATACGCAGTATTTT
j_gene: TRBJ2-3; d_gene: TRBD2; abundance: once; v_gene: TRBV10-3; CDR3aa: CAISERAGGLGSNTQYF; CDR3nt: TGTGCCATCAGTGAGCGAGCGGGGGGACTAGGATCTAATACGCAGTATTTT
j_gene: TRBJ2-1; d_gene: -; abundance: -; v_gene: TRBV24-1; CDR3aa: CATSLSPGVSSYNEQFF; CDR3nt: TGTGCCACCAGTCTGAGCCCCGGGGTATCTTCCTACAATGAGCAGTTCTTC
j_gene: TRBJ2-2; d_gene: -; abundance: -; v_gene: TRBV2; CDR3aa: CASSHDRGGTGELFF; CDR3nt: TGTGCCAGCAGTCATGACAGGGGAGGGACCGGGGAGCTGTTTTTT